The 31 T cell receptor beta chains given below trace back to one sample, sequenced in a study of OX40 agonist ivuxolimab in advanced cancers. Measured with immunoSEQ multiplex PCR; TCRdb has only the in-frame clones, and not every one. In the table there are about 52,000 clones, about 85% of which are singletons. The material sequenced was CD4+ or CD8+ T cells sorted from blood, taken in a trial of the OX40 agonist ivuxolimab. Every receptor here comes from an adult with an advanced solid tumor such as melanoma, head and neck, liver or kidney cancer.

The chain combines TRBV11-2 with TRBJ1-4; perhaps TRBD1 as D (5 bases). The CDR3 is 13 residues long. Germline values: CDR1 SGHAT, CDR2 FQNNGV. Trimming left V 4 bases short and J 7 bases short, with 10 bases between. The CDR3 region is CASSSWDLEKLFF. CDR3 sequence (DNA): TGTGCCAGCAGCTCTTGGGACCTTGAAAAACTGTTTTTT.

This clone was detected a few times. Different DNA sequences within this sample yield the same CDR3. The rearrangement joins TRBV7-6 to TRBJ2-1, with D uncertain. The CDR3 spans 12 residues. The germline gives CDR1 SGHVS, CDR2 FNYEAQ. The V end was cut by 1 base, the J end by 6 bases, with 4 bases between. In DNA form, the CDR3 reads TGTGCCAGCAGCTTAGTGGGCAATGAGCAGTTCTTC. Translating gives CASSLVGNEQFF.

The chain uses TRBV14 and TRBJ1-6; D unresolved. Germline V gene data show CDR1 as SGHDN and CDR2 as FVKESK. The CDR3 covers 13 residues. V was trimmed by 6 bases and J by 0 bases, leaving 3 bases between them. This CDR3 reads CASRPSYNSPLHF. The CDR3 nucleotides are TGTGCCAGCAGGCCCTCCTATAATTCACCCCTCCACTTT.

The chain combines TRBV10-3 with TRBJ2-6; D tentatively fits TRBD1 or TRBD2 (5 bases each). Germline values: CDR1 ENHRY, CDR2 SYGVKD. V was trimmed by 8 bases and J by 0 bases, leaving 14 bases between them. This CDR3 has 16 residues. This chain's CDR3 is CAIHGTATSGANVLTF. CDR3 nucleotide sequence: TGTGCCATCCACGGGACGGCTACCTCTGGGGCCAACGTCCTGACTTTC.

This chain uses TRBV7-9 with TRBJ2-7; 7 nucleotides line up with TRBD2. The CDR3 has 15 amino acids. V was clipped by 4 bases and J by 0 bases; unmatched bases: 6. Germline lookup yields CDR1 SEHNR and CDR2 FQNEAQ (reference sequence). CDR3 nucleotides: TGTGCCAGCAGCTCCACCGGGACTACCTCCTACGAGCAGTACTTC. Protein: CASSSTGTTSYEQYF. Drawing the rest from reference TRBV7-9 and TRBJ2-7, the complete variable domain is DTGVSQNPRHKITKRGQNVTFRCDPISEHNRLYWYRQTLGQGPEFLTYFQNEAQLEKSRLLSDRFSAERPKGSFSTLEIQRTEQGDSAMYLCASSSTGTTSYEQYFGPGTRLTVT.

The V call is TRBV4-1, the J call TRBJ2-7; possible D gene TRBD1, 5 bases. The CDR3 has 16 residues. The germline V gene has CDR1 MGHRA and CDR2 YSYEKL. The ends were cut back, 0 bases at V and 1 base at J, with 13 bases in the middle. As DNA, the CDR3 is TGCGCCAGCAGCCAAGAGGTGGCAGGGCGATCCTACGAGCAGTACTTC. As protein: CASSQEVAGRSYEQYF.

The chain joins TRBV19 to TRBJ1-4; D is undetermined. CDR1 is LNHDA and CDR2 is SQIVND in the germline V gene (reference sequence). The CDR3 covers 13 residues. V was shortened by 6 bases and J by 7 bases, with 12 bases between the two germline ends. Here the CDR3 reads CASSRLIGEKLFF. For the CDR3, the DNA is TGTGCCAGTAGCCGTCTTATCGGTGAAAAACTGTTTTTT.

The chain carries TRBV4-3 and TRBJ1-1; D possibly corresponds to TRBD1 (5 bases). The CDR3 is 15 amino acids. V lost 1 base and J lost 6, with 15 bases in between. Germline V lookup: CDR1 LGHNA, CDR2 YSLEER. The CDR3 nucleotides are TGCGCCAGCAGCCAAGCCCTAGGAAGGGGAGCTGAAGCTTTCTTT. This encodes CASSQALGRGAEAFF.

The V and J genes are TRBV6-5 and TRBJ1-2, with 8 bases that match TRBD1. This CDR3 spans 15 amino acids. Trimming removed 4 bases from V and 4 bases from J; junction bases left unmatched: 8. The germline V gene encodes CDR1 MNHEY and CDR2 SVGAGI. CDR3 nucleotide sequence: TGTGCCAGCAGTTTCCCGGACAGGGAAATCTATGGCTACACCTTC. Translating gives CASSFPDREIYGYTF.

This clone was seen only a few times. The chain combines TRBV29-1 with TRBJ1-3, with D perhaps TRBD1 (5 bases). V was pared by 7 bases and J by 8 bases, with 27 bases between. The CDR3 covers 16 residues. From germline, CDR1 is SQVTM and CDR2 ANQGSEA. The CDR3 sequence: CSAHGAGDSLRDTIYF. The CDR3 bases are TGCAGCGCCCATGGGGCCGGGGACTCTTTAAGGGACACCATATATTTT.

CDR3 protein: CATSMDRGTEKLFF. CDR3 nucleotide sequence: TGTGCCACCAGCATGGACAGGGGAACTGAAAAACTGTTTTTT. This chain joins TRBV15 and TRBJ1-4; 9 bases match TRBD1. Germline CDR1 LNHNV, CDR2 YYDKDF (reference sequence). The ends lost 4 bases at V and 7 bases at J; junction bases unmatched: 4. The CDR3 length is 14 residues.

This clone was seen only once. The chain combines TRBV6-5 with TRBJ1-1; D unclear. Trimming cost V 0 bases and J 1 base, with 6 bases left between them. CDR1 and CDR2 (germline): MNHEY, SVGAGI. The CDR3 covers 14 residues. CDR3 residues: CASSYSAANTEAFF. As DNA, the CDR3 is TGTGCCAGCAGTTACTCGGCGGCGAACACTGAAGCTTTCTTT.

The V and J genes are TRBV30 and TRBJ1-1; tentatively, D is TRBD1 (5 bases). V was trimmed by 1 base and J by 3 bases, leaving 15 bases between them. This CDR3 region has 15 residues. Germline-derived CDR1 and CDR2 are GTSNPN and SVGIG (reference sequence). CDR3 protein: CAWSGFPMGDTEAFF. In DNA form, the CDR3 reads TGTGCCTGGAGTGGTTTCCCGATGGGGGACACTGAAGCTTTCTTT.

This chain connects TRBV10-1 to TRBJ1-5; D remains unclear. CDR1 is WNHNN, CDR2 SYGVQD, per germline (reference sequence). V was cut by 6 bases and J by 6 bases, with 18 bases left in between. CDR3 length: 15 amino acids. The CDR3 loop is CASRGAQSPCQPQHF. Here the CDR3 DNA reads TGCGCCAGCAGGGGCGCCCAGAGCCCCTGTCAGCCCCAGCATTTT.

In nucleotides, the CDR3 is TGTGCCAGCAGCCAAGTACAGGGGGCTAACTATGGCTACACCTTC. Translation: CASSQVQGANYGYTF. This sequence joins TRBV4-2 and TRBJ1-2; 8 bases fit TRBD1. Losses at the gene ends were 1 base for V and 0 bases for J; bases not matched to a gene: 1. Germline-derived CDR1 and CDR2 are LGHNA and YNFKEQ. The CDR3 loop spans 15 amino acids.

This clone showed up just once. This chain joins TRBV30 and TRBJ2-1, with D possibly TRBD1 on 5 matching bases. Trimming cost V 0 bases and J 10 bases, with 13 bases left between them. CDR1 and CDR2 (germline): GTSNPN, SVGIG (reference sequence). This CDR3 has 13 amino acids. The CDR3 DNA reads TGTGCCTGGAGTGTAGGGTGGGCAGGGGAGCAGTTCTTC. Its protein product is CAWSVGWAGEQFF.

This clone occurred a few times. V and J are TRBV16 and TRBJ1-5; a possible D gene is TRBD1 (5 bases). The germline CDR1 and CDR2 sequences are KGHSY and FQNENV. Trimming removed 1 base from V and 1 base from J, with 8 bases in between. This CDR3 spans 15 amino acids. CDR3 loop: CASSQFKGSNQPQHF. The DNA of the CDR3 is TGTGCCAGCAGCCAATTTAAGGGGAGCAATCAGCCCCAGCATTTT.

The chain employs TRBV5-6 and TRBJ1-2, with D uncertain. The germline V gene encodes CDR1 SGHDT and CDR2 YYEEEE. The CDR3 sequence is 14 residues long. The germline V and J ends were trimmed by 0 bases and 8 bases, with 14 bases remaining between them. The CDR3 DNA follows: TGTGCCAGCAGCTTGGCCCAGAGGGTTGAAGGCTACACCTTC. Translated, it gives CASSLAQRVEGYTF.

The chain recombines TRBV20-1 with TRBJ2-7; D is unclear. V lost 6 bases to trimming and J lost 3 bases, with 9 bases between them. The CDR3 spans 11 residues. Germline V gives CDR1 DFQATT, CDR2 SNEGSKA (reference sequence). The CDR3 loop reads CSAGSSYEQYF. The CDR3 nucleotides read TGCAGTGCCGGCAGCAGCTACGAGCAGTACTTC.

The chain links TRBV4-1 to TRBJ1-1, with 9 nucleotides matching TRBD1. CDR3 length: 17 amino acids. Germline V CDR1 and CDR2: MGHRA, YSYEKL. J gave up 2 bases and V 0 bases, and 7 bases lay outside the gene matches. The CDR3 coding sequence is TGCGCCAGCAGCCAAGAGGGACAGGGTGGTTCTAACACTGAAGCTTTCTTT. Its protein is CASSQEGQGGSNTEAFF.

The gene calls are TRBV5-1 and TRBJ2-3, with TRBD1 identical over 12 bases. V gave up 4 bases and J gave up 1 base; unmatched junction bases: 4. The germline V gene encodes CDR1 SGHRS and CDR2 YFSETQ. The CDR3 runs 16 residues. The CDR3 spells CASSSGTGGGTDTQYF. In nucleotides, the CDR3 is TGCGCCAGCAGCAGCGGGACAGGGGGCGGCACAGATACGCAGTATTTT.

The CDR3: CASSQDPTGYGYTF. CDR3 coding DNA: TGCGCCAGCAGCCAGGATCCAACCGGCTATGGCTACACCTTC. V gene TRBV4-1 combines with J gene TRBJ1-2; D remains unclear. Germline values: CDR1 MGHRA, CDR2 YSYEKL. V was clipped by 3 bases and J by 4 bases, with 12 bases between them. CDR3 size: 14 residues.

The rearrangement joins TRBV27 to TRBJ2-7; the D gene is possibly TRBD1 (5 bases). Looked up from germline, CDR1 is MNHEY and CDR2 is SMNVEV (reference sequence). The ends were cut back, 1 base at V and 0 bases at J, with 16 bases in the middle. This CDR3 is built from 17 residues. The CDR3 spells CASSLYPPDIHSYEQYF. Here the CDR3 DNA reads TGTGCCAGCAGTTTATACCCCCCGGACATCCACTCCTACGAGCAGTACTTC.

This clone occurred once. For the CDR3, the DNA is TGTGCCAGCAGTTTTGGTAGCCCGGCAGTGTCCGCGGGGTTGAATCAGCCCCAGCATTTT. Its protein is CASSFGSPAVSAGLNQPQHF. The chain joins TRBV27 to TRBJ1-5, with D unclear. From germline, CDR1 is MNHEY and CDR2 SMNVEV (reference sequence). The CDR3 totals 20 residues. Trimming took 3 bases from V and 4 from J, leaving 28 bases between them.

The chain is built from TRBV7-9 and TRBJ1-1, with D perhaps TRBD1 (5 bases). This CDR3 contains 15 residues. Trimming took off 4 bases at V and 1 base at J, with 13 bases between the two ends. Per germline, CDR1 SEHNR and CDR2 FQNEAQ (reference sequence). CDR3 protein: CASSSQGPWNTEAFF. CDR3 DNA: TGTGCCAGCAGCTCCCAGGGACCGTGGAACACTGAAGCTTTCTTT.

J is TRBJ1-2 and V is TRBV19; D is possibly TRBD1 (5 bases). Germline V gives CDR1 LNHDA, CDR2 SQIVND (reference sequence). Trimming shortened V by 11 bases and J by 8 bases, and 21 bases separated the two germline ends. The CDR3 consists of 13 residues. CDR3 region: CAGSPGGTGGYTF. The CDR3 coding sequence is TGTGCCGGGTCCCCGGGGGGGACCGGAGGCTACACCTTC.

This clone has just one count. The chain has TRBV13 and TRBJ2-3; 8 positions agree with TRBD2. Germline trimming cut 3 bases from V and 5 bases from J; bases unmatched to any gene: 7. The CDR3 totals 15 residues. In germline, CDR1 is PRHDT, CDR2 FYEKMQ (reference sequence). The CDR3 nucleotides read TGTGCCAGCAGCTTCCCCGGGGGGGGTAGAGATACGCAGTATTTT. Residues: CASSFPGGGRDTQYF.

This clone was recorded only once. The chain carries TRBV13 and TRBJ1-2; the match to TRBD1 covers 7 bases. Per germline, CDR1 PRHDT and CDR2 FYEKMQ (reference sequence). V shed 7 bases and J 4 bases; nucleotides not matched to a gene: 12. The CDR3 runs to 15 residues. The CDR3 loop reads CASTPSTGTSYGYTF. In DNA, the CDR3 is TGTGCCAGCACTCCTTCGACAGGGACGAGCTATGGCTACACCTTC. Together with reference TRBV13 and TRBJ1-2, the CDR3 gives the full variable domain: AAGVIQSPRHLIKEKRETATLKCYPIPRHDTVYWYQQGPGQDPQFLISFYEKMQSDKGSIPDRFSAQQFSDYHSELNMSSLELGDSALYFCASTPSTGTSYGYTFGSGTRLTVV.

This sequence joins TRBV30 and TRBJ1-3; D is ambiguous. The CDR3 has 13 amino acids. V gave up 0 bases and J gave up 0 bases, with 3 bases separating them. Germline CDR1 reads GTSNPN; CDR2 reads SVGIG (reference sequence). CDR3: CAWSVFSGNTIYF. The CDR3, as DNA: TGTGCCTGGAGTGTATTCTCTGGAAACACCATATATTTT. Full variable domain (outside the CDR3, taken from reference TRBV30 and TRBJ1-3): SQTIHQWPATLVQPVGSPLSLECTVEGTSNPNLYWYRQAAGRGLQLLFYSVGIGQISSEVPQNLSASRPQDRQFILSSKKLLLSDSGFYLCAWSVFSGNTIYFGEGSWLTVV.

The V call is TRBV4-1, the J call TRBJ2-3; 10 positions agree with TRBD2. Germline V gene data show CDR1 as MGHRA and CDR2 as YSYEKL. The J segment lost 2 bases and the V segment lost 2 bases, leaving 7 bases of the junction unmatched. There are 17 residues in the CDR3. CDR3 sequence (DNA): TGCGCCAGCAGCCAATCCCCCGGGACTAGCGACACAGATACGCAGTATTTT. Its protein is CASSQSPGTSDTDTQYF.

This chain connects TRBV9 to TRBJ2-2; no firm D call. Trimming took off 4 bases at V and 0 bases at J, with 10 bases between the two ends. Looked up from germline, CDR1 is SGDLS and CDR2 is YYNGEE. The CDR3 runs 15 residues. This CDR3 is CASSPRTPNTGELFF. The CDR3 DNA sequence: TGTGCCAGCAGCCCCCGGACCCCGAACACCGGGGAGCTGTTTTTT.